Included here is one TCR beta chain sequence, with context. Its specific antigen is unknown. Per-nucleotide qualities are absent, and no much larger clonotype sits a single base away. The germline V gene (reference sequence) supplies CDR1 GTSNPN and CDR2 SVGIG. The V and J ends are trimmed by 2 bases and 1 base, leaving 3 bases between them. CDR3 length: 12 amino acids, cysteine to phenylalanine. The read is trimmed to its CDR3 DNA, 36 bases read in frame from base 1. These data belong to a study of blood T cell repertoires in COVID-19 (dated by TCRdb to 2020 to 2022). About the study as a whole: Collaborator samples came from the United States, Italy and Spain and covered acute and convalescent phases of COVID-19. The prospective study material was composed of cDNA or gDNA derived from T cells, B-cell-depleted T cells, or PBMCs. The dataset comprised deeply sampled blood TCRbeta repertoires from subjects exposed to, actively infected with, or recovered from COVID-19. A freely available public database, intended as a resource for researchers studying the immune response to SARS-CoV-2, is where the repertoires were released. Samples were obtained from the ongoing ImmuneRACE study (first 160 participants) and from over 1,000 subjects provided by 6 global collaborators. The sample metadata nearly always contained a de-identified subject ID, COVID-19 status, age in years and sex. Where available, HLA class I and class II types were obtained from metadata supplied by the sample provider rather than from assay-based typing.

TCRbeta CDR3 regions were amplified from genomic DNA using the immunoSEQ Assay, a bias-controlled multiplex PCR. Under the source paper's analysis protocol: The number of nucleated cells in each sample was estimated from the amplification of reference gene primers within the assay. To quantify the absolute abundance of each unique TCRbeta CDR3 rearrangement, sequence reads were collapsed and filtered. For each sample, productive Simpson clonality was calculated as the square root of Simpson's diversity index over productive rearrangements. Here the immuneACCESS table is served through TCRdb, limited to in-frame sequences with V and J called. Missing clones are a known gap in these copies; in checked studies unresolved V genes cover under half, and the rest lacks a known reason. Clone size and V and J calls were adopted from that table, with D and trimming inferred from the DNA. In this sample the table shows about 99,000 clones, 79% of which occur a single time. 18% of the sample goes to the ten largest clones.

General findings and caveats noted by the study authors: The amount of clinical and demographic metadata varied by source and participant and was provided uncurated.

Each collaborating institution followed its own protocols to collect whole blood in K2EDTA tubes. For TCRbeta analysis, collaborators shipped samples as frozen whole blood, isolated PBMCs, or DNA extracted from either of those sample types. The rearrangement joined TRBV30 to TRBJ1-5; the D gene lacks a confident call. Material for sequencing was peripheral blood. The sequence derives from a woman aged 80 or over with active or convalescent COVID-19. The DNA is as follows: TGTGCCTGGAGTTCGAGCAATCAGCCCCAGCATTTT. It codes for CAWSSSNQPQHF.